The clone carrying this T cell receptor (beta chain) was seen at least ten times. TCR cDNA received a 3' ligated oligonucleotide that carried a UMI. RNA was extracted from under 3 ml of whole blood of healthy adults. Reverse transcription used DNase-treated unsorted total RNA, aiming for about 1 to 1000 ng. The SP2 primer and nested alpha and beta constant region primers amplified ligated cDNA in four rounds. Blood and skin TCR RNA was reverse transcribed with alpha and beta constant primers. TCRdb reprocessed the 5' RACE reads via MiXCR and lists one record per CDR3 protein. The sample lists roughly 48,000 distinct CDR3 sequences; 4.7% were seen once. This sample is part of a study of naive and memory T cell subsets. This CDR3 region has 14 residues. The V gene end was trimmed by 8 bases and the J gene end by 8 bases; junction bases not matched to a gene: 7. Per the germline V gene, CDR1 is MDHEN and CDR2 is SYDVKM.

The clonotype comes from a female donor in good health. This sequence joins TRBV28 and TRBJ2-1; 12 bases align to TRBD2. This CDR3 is CASRTSGTSYEQFF. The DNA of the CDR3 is TGTGCCAGCCGGACTAGCGGGACGTCATATGAGCAGTTCTTC.